This TCR beta chain appears in the sequencing data of a study of blood T cells in healthy people across ages. Every donor provided 7.5 to 10 milliliters of peripheral blood. The sample holds a few counts of this clonotype. There are 11 residues in the CDR3. Germline V CDR1 and CDR2: SGDLS, YYNGEE. Trimming pared 2 bases from V and 5 bases from J, leaving 4 bases between. Combining a sample-barcoded 5' primer with a J-beta primer mix, a second PCR ran for about 6 to 11 cycles. TCRdb fed the 5' RACE reads into MiXCR, producing one record per CDR3 protein. The sample records around 1,000,000 distinct CDR3 sequences, approximately 25% being singletons. This sample also appeared in a second study, on T cells of mothers and their children.

The rearrangement joins TRBV9 to TRBJ1-2; D gene uncertain. Sequenced input: blood. This sequence originates from a girl aged 2-10 years in good health. CDR3 amino acids: CASSVGYGYTF. CDR3 in DNA: TGTGCCAGCAGCGTGGGGTATGGCTACACCTTC.